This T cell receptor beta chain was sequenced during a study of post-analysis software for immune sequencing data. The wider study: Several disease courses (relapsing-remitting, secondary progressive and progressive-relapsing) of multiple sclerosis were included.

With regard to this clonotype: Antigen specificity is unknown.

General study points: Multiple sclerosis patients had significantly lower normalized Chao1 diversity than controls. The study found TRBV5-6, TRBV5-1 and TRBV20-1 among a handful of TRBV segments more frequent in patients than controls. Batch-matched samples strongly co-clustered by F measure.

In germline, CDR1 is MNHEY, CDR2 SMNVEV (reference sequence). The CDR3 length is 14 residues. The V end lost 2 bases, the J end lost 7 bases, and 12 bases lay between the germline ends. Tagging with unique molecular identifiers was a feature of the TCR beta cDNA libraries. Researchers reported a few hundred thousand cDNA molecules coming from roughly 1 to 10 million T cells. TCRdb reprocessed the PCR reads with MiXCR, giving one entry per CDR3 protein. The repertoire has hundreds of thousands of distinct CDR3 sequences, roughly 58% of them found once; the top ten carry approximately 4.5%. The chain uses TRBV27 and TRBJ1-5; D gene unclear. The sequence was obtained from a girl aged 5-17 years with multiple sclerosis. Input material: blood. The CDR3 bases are TGTGCCAGCAGTTTAATTCGGGGATCACAGCCCCAGCATTTT. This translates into CASSLIRGSQPQHF.